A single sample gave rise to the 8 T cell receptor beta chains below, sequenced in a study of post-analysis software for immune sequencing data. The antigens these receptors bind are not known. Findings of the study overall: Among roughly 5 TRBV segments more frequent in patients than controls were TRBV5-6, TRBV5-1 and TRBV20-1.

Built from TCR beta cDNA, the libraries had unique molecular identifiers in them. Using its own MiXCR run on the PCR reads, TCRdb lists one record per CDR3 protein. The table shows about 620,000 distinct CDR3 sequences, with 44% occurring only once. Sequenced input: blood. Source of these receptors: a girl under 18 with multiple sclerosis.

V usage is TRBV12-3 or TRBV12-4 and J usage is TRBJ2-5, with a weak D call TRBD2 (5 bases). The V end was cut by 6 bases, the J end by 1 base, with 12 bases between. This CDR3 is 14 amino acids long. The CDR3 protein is CASRAGGAQETQYF. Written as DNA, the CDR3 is TGTGCCAGCAGGGCCGGAGGCGCCCAAGAGACCCAGTACTTC.

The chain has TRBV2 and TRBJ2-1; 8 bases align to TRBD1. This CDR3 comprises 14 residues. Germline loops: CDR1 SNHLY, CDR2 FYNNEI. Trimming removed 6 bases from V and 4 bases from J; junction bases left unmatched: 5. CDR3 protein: CASSTGTGYNEQFF. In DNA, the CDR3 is TGTGCCAGCAGCACCGGGACAGGATACAATGAGCAGTTCTTC. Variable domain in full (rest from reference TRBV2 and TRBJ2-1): EPEVTQTPSHQVTQMGQEVILRCVPISNHLYFYWYRQILGQKVEFLVSFYNNEISEKSEIFDDQFSVERPDGSNFTLKIRSTKLEDSAMYFCASSTGTGYNEQFFGPGTRLTVL.

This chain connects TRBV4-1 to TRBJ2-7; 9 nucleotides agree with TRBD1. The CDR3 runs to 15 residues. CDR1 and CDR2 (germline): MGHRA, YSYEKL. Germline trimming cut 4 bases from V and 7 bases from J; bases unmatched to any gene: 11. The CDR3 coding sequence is TGCGCCAGCAGCCCCGAAAGGCGACAGGGGGAAGAGCAGTACTTC. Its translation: CASSPERRQGEEQYF.

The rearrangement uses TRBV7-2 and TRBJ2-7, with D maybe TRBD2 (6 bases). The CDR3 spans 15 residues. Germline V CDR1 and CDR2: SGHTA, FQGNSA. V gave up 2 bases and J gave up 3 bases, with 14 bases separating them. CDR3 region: CASSLNRDFFYEQYF. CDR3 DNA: TGTGCCAGCAGCTTAAACCGGGACTTCTTCTACGAGCAGTACTTC.

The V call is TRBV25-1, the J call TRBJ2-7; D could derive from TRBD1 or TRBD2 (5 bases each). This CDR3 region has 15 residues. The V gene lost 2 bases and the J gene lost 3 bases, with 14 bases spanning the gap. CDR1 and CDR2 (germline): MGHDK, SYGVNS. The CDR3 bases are TGTGCCAGCAGTGAACATGGGACGGGTATCTACGAGCAGTACTTC. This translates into CASSEHGTGIYEQYF.

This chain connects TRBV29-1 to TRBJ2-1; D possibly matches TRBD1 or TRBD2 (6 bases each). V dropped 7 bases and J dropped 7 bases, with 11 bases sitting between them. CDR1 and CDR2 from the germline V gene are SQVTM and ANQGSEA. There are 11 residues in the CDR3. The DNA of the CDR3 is TGCAGCGCCGAGGGGGGAAATGAGCAGTTCTTC. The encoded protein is CSAEGGNEQFF.

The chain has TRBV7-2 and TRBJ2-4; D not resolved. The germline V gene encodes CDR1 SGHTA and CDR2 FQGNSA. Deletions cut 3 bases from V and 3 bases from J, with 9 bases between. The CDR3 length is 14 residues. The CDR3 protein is CASSFKPGKNIQYF. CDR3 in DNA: TGTGCCAGCAGCTTTAAGCCGGGCAAAAACATTCAGTACTTC.

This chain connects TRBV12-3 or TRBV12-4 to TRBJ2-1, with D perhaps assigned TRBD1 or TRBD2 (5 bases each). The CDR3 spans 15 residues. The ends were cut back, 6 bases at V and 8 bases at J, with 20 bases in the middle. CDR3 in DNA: TGTGCCAGCAGCTCTCGTGGGGCAGGGAGCTATGAGCAGTTCTTC. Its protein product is CASSSRGAGSYEQFF.